This TCR beta chain is from a study of shared clonotypes between healthy human individuals. The wider study: Each donor contributed plates that comprised three CD4 naive, three CD4 memory, two CD8 naive and one CD8 memory. Study conclusions and caveats: Enrolling few donors narrowed the genetic and exposure-history diversity that was represented. Rarefaction curves obtained for sorted subsets showed sequencing incomplete despite large depth.

Assay: immunoSEQ multiplex PCR; the TCRdb copy retains only in-frame clones and omits some. The table records about 2.4 million clones, 85% to 95% of them present only once. A CD45RA+ naive subset and a CD45RA-negative memory subset were split from CD4+ cells. V gave up 5 bases and J gave up 8 bases; unmatched junction bases: 4. Per the germline V gene, CDR1 is SEHNR and CDR2 is FQNEAQ (reference sequence). The CDR3 has 15 residues. As concerns this clone: Antigen specificity is unknown.

V is TRBV7-9 and J is TRBJ2-1; 15 bases fit TRBD2. The sample was naive CD4+ T cells sorted from blood. The sample's subset: CD45RA+ positively selected. This receptor was identified in a man younger than 30 in good health. The CDR3 protein is CASSRTSGGDDEQFF. The CDR3 bases are TGTGCCAGCAGCAGGACTAGCGGGGGGGACGATGAGCAGTTCTTC.